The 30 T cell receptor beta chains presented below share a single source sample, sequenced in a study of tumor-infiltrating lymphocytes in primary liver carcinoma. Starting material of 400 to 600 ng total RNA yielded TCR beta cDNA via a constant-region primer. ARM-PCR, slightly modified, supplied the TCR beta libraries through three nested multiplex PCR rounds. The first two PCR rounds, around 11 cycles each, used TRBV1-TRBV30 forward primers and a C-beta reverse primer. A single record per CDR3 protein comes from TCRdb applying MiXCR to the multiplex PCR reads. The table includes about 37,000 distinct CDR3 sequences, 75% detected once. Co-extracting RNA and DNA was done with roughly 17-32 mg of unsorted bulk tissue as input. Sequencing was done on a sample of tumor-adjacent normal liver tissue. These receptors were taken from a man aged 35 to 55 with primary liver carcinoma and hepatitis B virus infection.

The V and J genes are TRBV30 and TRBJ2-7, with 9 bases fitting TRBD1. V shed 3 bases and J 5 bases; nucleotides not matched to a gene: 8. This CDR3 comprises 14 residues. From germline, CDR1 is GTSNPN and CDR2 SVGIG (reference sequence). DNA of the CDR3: TGTGCCTGGAGCCAGGGACAGGGATTCCACGAGCAGTACTTC. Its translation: CAWSQGQGFHEQYF. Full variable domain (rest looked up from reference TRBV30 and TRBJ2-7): SQTIHQWPATLVQPVGSPLSLECTVEGTSNPNLYWYRQAAGRGLQLLFYSVGIGQISSEVPQNLSASRPQDRQFILSSKKLLLSDSGFYLCAWSQGQGFHEQYFGPGTRLTVT.

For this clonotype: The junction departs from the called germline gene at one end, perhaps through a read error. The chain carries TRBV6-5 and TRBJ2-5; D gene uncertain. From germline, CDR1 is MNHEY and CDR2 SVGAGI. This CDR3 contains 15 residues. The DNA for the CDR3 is TGCGCCATACCCGCGAGACGCCCGCTCCAAGAGACCCAGTACTTC. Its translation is CAIPARRPLQETQYF.

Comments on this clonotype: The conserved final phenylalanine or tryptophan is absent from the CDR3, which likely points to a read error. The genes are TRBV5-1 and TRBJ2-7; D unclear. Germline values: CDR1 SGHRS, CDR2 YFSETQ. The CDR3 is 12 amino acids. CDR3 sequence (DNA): TGCACCAGTAGACATACCGACGACGAGCAGTACTCC. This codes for CTSRHTDDEQYS.

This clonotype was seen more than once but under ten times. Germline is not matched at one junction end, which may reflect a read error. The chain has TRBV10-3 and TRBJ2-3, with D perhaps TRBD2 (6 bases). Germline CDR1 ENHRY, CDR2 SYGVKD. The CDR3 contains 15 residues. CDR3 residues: CAISETSPRTDTRYF. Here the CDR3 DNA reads TGTGCCATCAGTGAGACTAGCCCGCGCACAGATACGCGGTACTTT.

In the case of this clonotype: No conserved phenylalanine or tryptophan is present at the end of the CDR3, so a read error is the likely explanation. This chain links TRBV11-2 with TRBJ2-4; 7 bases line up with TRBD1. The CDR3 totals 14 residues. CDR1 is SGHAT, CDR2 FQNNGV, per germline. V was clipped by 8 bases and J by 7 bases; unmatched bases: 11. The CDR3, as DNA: TGTGCCAGCTGCTCCGGTACAGGGGATAACATTCAGTACTCC. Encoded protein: CASCSGTGDNIQYS.

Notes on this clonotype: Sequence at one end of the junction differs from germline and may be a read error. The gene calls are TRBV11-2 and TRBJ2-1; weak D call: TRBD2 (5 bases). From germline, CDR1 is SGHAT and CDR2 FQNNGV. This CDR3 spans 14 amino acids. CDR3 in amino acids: CASSFSSLWREQFF. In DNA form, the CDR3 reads TGCGCCAGCAGCTTTTCTAGCTTGTGGCGTGAGCAGTTCTTC.

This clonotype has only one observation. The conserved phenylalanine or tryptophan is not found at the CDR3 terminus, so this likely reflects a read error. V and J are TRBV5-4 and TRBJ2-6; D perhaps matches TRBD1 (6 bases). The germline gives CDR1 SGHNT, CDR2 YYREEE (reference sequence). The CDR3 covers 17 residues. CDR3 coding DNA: TGTGTCAGCAGCTTCGACAGGTTAAGCTCTGGGGCCAACGTCCTGACTTCC. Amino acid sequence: CVSSFDRLSSGANVLTS.

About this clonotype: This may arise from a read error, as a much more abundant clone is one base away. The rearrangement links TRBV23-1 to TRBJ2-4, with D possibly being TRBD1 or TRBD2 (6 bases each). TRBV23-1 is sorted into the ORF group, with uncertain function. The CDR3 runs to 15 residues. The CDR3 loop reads CASNQGGGRRNIQYF. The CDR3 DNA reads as TGCGCCAGCAATCAAGGTGGGGGGCGTAGGAACATTCAGTACTTC.

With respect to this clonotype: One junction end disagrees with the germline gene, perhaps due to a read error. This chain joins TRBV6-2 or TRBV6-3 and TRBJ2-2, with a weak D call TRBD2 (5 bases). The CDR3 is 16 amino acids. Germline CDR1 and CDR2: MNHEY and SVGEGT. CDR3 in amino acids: CASSSSGEMHTGELFF. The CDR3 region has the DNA TGTGCCAGCAGTTCCTCCGGTGAGATGCACACCGGGGAGCTGTTTTTC.

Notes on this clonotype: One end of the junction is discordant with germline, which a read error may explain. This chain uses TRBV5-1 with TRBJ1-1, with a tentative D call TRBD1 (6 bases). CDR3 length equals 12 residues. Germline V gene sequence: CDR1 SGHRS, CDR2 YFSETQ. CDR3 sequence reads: CASSPATGEAFF. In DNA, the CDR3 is TGCGCCAGCAGCCCGGCGACAGGTGAAGCCTTCTTT.

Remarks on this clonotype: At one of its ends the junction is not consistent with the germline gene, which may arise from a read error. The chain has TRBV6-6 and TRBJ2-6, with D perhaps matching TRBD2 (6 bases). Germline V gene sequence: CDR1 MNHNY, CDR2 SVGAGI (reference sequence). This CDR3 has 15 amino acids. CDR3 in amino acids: CASSRHERGDNVLTF. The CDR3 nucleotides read TGTGCCAGCAGTCGACATGAGCGCGGGGACAACGTCCTGACTTTC.

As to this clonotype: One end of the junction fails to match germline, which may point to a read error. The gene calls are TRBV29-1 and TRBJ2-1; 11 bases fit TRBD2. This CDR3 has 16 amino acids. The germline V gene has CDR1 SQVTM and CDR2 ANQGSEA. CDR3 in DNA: TGCAGGGTTGAAGTCGGACTAGCGGGCATTTACAATGAGCAGTTCTTC. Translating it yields CRVEVGLAGIYNEQFF.

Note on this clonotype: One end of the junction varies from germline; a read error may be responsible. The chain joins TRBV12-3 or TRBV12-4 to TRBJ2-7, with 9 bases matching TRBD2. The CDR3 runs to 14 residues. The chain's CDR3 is CASSPGTSPYEHYF. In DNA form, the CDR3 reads TGTGCCAGCAGTCCCGGGACTAGCCCCTACGAGCACTACTTC.

The CDR3 reads CASSSQWQGDGGYTF. In DNA form, the CDR3 reads TGTGCCAGCAGCTCCCAGTGGCAGGGGGACGGAGGCTACACCTTC. The chain combines TRBV5-6 with TRBJ1-2, with TRBD1 matching 7 bases. Germline loops: CDR1 SGHDT, CDR2 YYEEEE. Germline trimming cut 3 bases from V and 8 bases from J; bases unmatched to any gene: 13. This CDR3 spans 15 amino acids.

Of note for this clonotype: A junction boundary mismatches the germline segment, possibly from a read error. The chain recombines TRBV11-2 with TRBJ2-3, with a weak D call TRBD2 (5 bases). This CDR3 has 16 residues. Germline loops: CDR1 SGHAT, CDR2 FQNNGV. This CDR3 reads CASSSTSSPGRDTQYF. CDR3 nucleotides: TGTGCTAGCAGCTCAACTTCTAGCCCGGGTAGAGATACGCAGTATTTT.

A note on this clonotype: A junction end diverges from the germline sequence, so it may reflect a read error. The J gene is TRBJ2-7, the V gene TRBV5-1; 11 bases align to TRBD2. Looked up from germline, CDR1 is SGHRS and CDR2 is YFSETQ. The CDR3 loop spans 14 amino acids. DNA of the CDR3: TGCGCCGGCAGGGCCGGGACTAGCGGTTACGATCAGTACTTC. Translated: CAGRAGTSGYDQYF.

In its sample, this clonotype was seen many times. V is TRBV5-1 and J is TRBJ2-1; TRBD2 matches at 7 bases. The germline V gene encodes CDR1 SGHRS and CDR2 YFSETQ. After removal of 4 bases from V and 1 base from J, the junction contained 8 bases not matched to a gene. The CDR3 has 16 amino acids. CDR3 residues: CASSGGTTPSYNEQFF. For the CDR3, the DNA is TGCGCCAGCAGCGGAGGGACTACCCCTTCCTACAATGAGCAGTTCTTC.

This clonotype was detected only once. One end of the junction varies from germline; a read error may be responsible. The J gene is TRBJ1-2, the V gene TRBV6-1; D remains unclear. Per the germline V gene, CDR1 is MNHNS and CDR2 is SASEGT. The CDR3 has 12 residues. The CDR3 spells CASSPPLYVYTF. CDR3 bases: TGTGCCAGCAGTCCCCCCCTATATGTCTACACCTTC.

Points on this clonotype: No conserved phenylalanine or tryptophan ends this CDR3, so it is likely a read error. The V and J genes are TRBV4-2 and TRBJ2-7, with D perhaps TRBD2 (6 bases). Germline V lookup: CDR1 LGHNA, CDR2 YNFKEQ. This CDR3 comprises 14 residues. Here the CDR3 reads CDSSQAGGGNEQYI. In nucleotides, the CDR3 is TGTGACAGCAGCCAAGCCGGAGGCGGGAACGAGCAGTACATC.

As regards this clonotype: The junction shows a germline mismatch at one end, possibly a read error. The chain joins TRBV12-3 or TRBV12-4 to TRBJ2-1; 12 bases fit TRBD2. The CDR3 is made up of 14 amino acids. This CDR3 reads CACMTSGRYNEQLF. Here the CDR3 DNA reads TGTGCCTGTATGACTAGCGGGAGATATAATGAGCAGCTCTTC.

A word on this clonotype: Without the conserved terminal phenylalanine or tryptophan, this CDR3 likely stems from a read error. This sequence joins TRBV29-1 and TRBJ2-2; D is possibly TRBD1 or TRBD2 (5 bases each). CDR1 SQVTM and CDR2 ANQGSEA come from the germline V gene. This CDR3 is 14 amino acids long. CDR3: CSVDTQGNTGELFL. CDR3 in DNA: TGTAGCGTTGATACGCAGGGGAACACCGGGGAGCTGTTTCTT.

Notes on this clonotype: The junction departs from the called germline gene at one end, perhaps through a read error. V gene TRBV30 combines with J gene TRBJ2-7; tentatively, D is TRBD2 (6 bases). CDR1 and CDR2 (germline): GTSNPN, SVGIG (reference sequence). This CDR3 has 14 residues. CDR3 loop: CAWSNTGTGDEHYF. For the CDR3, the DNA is TGTGCATGGAGTAATACCGGGACGGGGGACGAGCATTACTTC.

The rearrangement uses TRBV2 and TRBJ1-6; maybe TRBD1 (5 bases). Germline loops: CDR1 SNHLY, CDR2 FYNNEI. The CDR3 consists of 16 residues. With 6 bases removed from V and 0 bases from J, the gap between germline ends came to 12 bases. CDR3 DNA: TGTGCCAGCAGCATACAGGAAAACTCCTATAATTCACCCCTCCACTTT. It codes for CASSIQENSYNSPLHF.

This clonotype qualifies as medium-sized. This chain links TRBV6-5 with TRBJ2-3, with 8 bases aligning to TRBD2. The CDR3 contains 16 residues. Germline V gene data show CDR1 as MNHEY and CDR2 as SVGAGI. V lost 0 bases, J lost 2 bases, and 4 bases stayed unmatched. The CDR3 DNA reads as TGTGCCAGCAGTTACTCTTTAGCGGGGTACACAGATACGCAGTATTTT. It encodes CASSYSLAGYTDTQYF.

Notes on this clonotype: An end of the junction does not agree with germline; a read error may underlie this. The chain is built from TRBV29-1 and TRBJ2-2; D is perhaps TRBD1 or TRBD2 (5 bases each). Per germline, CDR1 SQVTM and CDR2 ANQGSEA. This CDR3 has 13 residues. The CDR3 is CSVQDSDARELFF. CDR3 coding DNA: TGCAGCGTTCAGGACTCGGATGCCAGGGAACTGTTTTTT.

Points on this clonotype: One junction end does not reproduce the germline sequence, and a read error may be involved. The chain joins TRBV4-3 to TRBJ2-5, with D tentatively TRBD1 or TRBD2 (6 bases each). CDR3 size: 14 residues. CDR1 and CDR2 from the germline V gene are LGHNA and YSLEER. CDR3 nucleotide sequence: TGTGCCAGCAGCCAAAACTGGAGGGGGGAGACCCAGTACTTC. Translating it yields CASSQNWRGETQYF.

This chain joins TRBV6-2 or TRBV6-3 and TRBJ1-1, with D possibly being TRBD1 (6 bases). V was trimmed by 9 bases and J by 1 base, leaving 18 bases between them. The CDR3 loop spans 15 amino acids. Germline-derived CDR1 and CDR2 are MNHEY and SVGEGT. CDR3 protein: CASSINRAENTEAFF. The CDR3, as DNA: TGTGCCAGTAGTATAAACAGGGCGGAGAACACTGAAGCTTTCTTT.

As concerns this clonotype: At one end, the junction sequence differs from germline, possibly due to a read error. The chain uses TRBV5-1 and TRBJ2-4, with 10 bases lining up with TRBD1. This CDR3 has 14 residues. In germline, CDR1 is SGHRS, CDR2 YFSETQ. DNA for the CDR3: TGCGCCGGCAGCCTGGGGGACAGGGGTAATTCCGAATACTTC. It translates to CAGSLGDRGNSEYF.

The CDR3 is CASSLSSGSIAGELFF. The DNA for the CDR3 is TGTGCCAGCAGCTTATCTAGCGGGAGTATAGCCGGGGAGCTGTTTTTT. The gene calls are TRBV7-6 and TRBJ2-2; the match to TRBD2 covers 10 bases. CDR3 length: 16 amino acids. CDR1 is SGHVS and CDR2 is FNYEAQ in the germline V gene. Trimming took 2 bases from V and 6 from J; bases not matched to a gene: 6. Supplemented by reference TRBV7-6 and TRBJ2-2, the full variable domain reads GAGVSQSPRYKVTKRGQDVALRCDPISGHVSLYWYRQALGQGPEFLTYFNYEAQQDKSGLPNDRFSAERPEGSISTLTIQRTEQRDSAMYRCASSLSSGSIAGELFFGEGSRLTVL.

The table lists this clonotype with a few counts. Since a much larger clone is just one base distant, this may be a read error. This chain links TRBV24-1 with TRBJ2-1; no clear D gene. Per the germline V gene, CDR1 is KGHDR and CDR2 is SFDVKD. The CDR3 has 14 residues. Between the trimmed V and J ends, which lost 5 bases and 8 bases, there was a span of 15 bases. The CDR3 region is CATSGPSDSHEQFF. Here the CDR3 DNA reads TGTGCCACCAGTGGCCCTTCGGATTCGCATGAGCAGTTCTTC.